This is a list of T cell receptor beta chains from one sample in a study of shared clonotypes between healthy human individuals. Here immunoSEQ multiplex PCR was the method, and the copy in TCRdb shows in-frame clones only, minus some. Of 2,500,000 or so clones listed, just over 90% are singletons. Sample: naive CD4+ T cells sorted from blood. These receptors all come from a man in his late teens or twenties in good health. Both conserved end residues are part of each CDR3. The order of the fields is CDR3 length, V gene, J gene, clone size, D gene, CDR3 DNA, CDR3 protein. A D gene is named only where the DNA matches it firmly. For some rows the clone size is stated as once, few or many, or as a class when expanded; others skip it.

cdr3_length: 13; v_call: TRBV2; j_call: TRBJ1-2; clone_size: once; d_call: NA; cdr3_nt: TGTGCCAGCAGTCTCAGGGGAGATGATGGCTACACCTTC; cdr3_aa: CASSLRGDDGYTF
cdr3_length: 14; v_call: TRBV14; j_call: TRBJ1-2; clone_size: NA; d_call: NA; cdr3_nt: TGTGCCAGCAGCCAACTTCGGGGGACGGAAGGCTACACCTTC; cdr3_aa: CASSQLRGTEGYTF
cdr3_length: 13; v_call: TRBV6-5; j_call: TRBJ1-5; clone_size: NA; d_call: NA; cdr3_nt: TGTGCCAGCAGAGACAGTTACAACCAGCCCCAGCATTTT; cdr3_aa: CASRDSYNQPQHF
cdr3_length: 14; v_call: TRBV5-4; j_call: TRBJ1-1; clone_size: NA; d_call: NA; cdr3_nt: TGTGCCAGCAGCCTTCAAGGGGGAGGGTCTGAAGCTTTCTTT; cdr3_aa: CASSLQGGGSEAFF
cdr3_length: 16; v_call: TRBV5-6; j_call: TRBJ1-2; clone_size: NA; d_call: TRBD1; cdr3_nt: TGTGCCAGCAGCTTGGAAACAGGGGGCGCGATAACTGGCTACACCTTC; cdr3_aa: CASSLETGGAITGYTF
cdr3_length: 15; v_call: TRBV28; j_call: TRBJ2-5; clone_size: NA; d_call: NA; cdr3_nt: TGTGCCAGCCATTCACAAGAGAAGCTCCAAGAGACCCAGTACTTC; cdr3_aa: CASHSQEKLQETQYF
cdr3_length: 17; v_call: TRBV7-2; j_call: TRBJ2-3; clone_size: NA; d_call: TRBD2; cdr3_nt: TGTGCCAGCAGCATTTTTCCGGGACTAGCGGGAGCAGATACGCAGTATTTT; cdr3_aa: CASSIFPGLAGADTQYF
cdr3_length: 18; v_call: TRBV19; j_call: TRBJ1-3; clone_size: NA; d_call: TRBD1; cdr3_nt: TGTGCCAGCTCTAAAATTGGGGGACAGGGGAAGTCTGGAAACACCATATATTTT; cdr3_aa: CASSKIGGQGKSGNTIYF
cdr3_length: 14; v_call: TRBV5-1; j_call: TRBJ1-2; clone_size: once; d_call: NA; cdr3_nt: TGCGCCAGCAGCTTGGCCGAAAGTAACTATGGCTACACCTTC; cdr3_aa: CASSLAESNYGYTF
cdr3_length: 11; v_call: TRBV6-1; j_call: TRBJ2-4; clone_size: NA; d_call: NA; cdr3_nt: TGTGCCAGCACTAACGGGCAAATAAACATCTTC; cdr3_aa: CASTNGQINIF
cdr3_length: 12; v_call: TRBV7-9; j_call: TRBJ2-7; clone_size: NA; d_call: NA; cdr3_nt: TGTGCCAGCAGCAAATACGTCTACGAGCAGTACTTC; cdr3_aa: CASSKYVYEQYF
cdr3_length: 14; v_call: TRBV7-2; j_call: TRBJ2-5; clone_size: NA; d_call: NA; cdr3_nt: TGTGCCAGCAGCTCAGGGGCCCCACCGGGGACCCAGTACTTC; cdr3_aa: CASSSGAPPGTQYF
cdr3_length: 12; v_call: TRBV15; j_call: TRBJ2-1; clone_size: NA; d_call: NA; cdr3_nt: TGTGCCACCAGCAGAGTTGGTGGAGAGCAGTTCTTC; cdr3_aa: CATSRVGGEQFF
cdr3_length: 11; v_call: TRBV2; j_call: TRBJ1-4; clone_size: few; d_call: NA; cdr3_nt: TGTGCCAGCACCTTAAATGAAAAACTGTTTTTT; cdr3_aa: CASTLNEKLFF
cdr3_length: 13; v_call: TRBV10-3; j_call: TRBJ2-5; clone_size: NA; d_call: NA; cdr3_nt: TGTGCCAGTAGACAGTTCACTCAAGAGACCCAGTACTTC; cdr3_aa: CASRQFTQETQYF
cdr3_length: 16; v_call: TRBV7-9; j_call: TRBJ2-3; clone_size: NA; d_call: NA; cdr3_nt: TGTGCCAGCAGCTTAGAAGCGGTCTCTTACACAGATACGCAGTATTTT; cdr3_aa: CASSLEAVSYTDTQYF
cdr3_length: 20; v_call: TRBV30; j_call: TRBJ2-3; clone_size: NA; d_call: TRBD1; cdr3_nt: TGTGCCTGGAAGTGGAGGGGCGGACAGGGTGTACGGGCCTACACAGATACGCAGTATTTT; cdr3_aa: CAWKWRGGQGVRAYTDTQYF
cdr3_length: 16; v_call: TRBV28; j_call: TRBJ2-5; clone_size: NA; d_call: TRBD2; cdr3_nt: TGTGCCAGCAGACTACGACGGGGACTAGCGGAAGAGACCCAGTACTTC; cdr3_aa: CASRLRRGLAEETQYF
cdr3_length: 17; v_call: TRBV19; j_call: TRBJ1-2; clone_size: NA; d_call: NA; cdr3_nt: TGTGCCAGTAGTATTACCGCAGGACTAAGATCTAACTATGGCTACACCTTC; cdr3_aa: CASSITAGLRSNYGYTF
cdr3_length: 15; v_call: TRBV7-2; j_call: TRBJ1-1; clone_size: NA; d_call: NA; cdr3_nt: TGTGCCAGCAGCCCTCGGGCCGGGGGCAACACTGAAGCTTTCTTT; cdr3_aa: CASSPRAGGNTEAFF
cdr3_length: 14; v_call: TRBV4-1; j_call: TRBJ2-3; clone_size: NA; d_call: NA; cdr3_nt: TGCGCCAGCAGCTGGAGCGACAGCACAGATACGCAGTATTTT; cdr3_aa: CASSWSDSTDTQYF
cdr3_length: 17; v_call: TRBV28; j_call: TRBJ2-7; clone_size: NA; d_call: NA; cdr3_nt: TGTGCCAGCACCAAGGTTGTATCCAACAACTTCCGGCACGAGCAGTACTTC; cdr3_aa: CASTKVVSNNFRHEQYF
cdr3_length: 16; v_call: TRBV10-3; j_call: TRBJ2-3; clone_size: NA; d_call: TRBD1; cdr3_nt: TGTGCCATCAGTAACGGACAGGGCTATAATACAGATACGCAGTATTTT; cdr3_aa: CAISNGQGYNTDTQYF
cdr3_length: 15; v_call: TRBV5-1; j_call: TRBJ2-2; clone_size: NA; d_call: NA; cdr3_nt: TGCGCCAGCAGCTTTACGTCTTCGAACACCGGGGAGCTGTTTTTT; cdr3_aa: CASSFTSSNTGELFF
cdr3_length: 16; v_call: TRBV5-4; j_call: TRBJ1-6; clone_size: NA; d_call: NA; cdr3_nt: TGTGCCAGCAGCCGACTGACGGACAGAGCTAATTCACCCCTCCACTTT; cdr3_aa: CASSRLTDRANSPLHF
cdr3_length: 18; v_call: TRBV5-1; j_call: TRBJ2-1; clone_size: NA; d_call: TRBD2; cdr3_nt: TGCGCCAGCAGCACCGGACTAGCGGGAGGAATTTCATACAATGAGCAGTTCTTC; cdr3_aa: CASSTGLAGGISYNEQFF
cdr3_length: 16; v_call: TRBV7-9; j_call: TRBJ2-2; clone_size: NA; d_call: TRBD2; cdr3_nt: TGTGCCAGCAGCCCTCCGGGACTAGCGGGGTCCGGGGAGCTGTTTTTT; cdr3_aa: CASSPPGLAGSGELFF
cdr3_length: 15; v_call: TRBV30; j_call: TRBJ1-3; clone_size: NA; d_call: NA; cdr3_nt: TGTGCCTGGAGTGCTCGGGACATCTCTGGAAACACCATATATTTT; cdr3_aa: CAWSARDISGNTIYF
cdr3_length: 16; v_call: TRBV5-4; j_call: TRBJ2-3; clone_size: NA; d_call: NA; cdr3_nt: TGTGCTACCAACTTCCACATTCTATCTAGCACAGATACGCAGTATTTT; cdr3_aa: CATNFHILSSTDTQYF
cdr3_length: 15; v_call: TRBV18; j_call: TRBJ2-5; clone_size: NA; d_call: TRBD2; cdr3_nt: TGTGCCAGCTCACCCCAGCGGGGAAACCAAGAGACCCAGTACTTC; cdr3_aa: CASSPQRGNQETQYF
cdr3_length: 16; v_call: TRBV27; j_call: TRBJ1-2; clone_size: NA; d_call: TRBD1; cdr3_nt: TGTGCCAGCAGCTTGACAGGGGACGGAGCTAACTATGGCTACACCTTC; cdr3_aa: CASSLTGDGANYGYTF
cdr3_length: 15; v_call: TRBV11-1; j_call: TRBJ1-4; clone_size: NA; d_call: NA; cdr3_nt: TGTGCCAGCAGCCTAACCGGGAACACGGGCGAAAAACTGTTTTTT; cdr3_aa: CASSLTGNTGEKLFF
cdr3_length: 16; v_call: TRBV11-3; j_call: TRBJ2-5; clone_size: once; d_call: TRBD2; cdr3_nt: TGTGCCAGCAGCTCCGGACTAGCGGGGGGCCAAGAGACCCAGTACTTC; cdr3_aa: CASSSGLAGGQETQYF
cdr3_length: 17; v_call: TRBV2; j_call: TRBJ2-1; clone_size: NA; d_call: NA; cdr3_nt: TGTGCCAGCAGTGAAGCCCCCCTAGGGGCTACCTACAATGAGCAGTTCTTC; cdr3_aa: CASSEAPLGATYNEQFF
cdr3_length: 13; v_call: TRBV6-1; j_call: TRBJ2-2; clone_size: NA; d_call: NA; cdr3_nt: TGTGCCAGCAGCGTCAGGGGTAGCGGGGAGCTGTTTTTT; cdr3_aa: CASSVRGSGELFF
cdr3_length: 16; v_call: TRBV5-1; j_call: TRBJ2-3; clone_size: NA; d_call: NA; cdr3_nt: TGCGCCAGCAGCTTGCCCACAGGGTCGGGCGTCGATACGCAGTATTTT; cdr3_aa: CASSLPTGSGVDTQYF
cdr3_length: 15; v_call: TRBV30; j_call: TRBJ2-1; clone_size: NA; d_call: TRBD2; cdr3_nt: TGTGCCTGGACCATAACTAGCGGGAGGGGGGATGAGCAGTTCTTC; cdr3_aa: CAWTITSGRGDEQFF
cdr3_length: 16; v_call: TRBV5-1; j_call: TRBJ1-5; clone_size: NA; d_call: NA; cdr3_nt: TGCGCCAGCAGCTTCGACGGATCCTATAGCAATCAGCCCCAGCATTTT; cdr3_aa: CASSFDGSYSNQPQHF
cdr3_length: 12; v_call: TRBV19; j_call: TRBJ1-3; clone_size: NA; d_call: NA; cdr3_nt: TGTGCCAGTCACAACTCTGGAAACACCATATATTTT; cdr3_aa: CASHNSGNTIYF
cdr3_length: 11; v_call: TRBV5-1; j_call: TRBJ1-1; clone_size: NA; d_call: NA; cdr3_nt: TGCGCCAGCAGCTTTGACAGTGAAGCTTTCTTT; cdr3_aa: CASSFDSEAFF
cdr3_length: 15; v_call: TRBV4-3; j_call: TRBJ1-4; clone_size: NA; d_call: NA; cdr3_nt: TGCGCCAGCAGCCAAGATTTGGGACAAACTGAAAAACTGTTTTTT; cdr3_aa: CASSQDLGQTEKLFF
cdr3_length: 18; v_call: TRBV27; j_call: TRBJ2-7; clone_size: once; d_call: TRBD2; cdr3_nt: TGTGCCAGCAGTCCCCCTTGGACTAGCGGGCGACACCCCTACGAGCAGTACTTC; cdr3_aa: CASSPPWTSGRHPYEQYF
cdr3_length: 13; v_call: TRBV6-1; j_call: TRBJ1-6; clone_size: NA; d_call: TRBD1; cdr3_nt: TGTGCCAGCAGCGGGACAGGTAATTCACCCCTCCACTTT; cdr3_aa: CASSGTGNSPLHF
cdr3_length: 14; v_call: TRBV6-6; j_call: TRBJ2-1; clone_size: NA; d_call: NA; cdr3_nt: TGTGCCAGCCTAAACGCAGGCCGGGGCAATGAGCAGTTCTTC; cdr3_aa: CASLNAGRGNEQFF
cdr3_length: 14; v_call: TRBV6-5; j_call: TRBJ1-2; clone_size: NA; d_call: NA; cdr3_nt: TGTGCCAGCAGTTCCGCGGGCAGGGGTCGTGGCTACACCTTC; cdr3_aa: CASSSAGRGRGYTF
cdr3_length: 13; v_call: TRBV6-5; j_call: TRBJ1-5; clone_size: NA; d_call: NA; cdr3_nt: TGTGCCAGCAGTTATGTGGGAGATCAGCCCCAGCATTTT; cdr3_aa: CASSYVGDQPQHF
cdr3_length: 14; v_call: TRBV6-6; j_call: TRBJ1-1; clone_size: NA; d_call: TRBD1; cdr3_nt: TGTGCCAGCAGTAGGGGACAGGGGTACACTGAAGCTTTCTTT; cdr3_aa: CASSRGQGYTEAFF
cdr3_length: 15; v_call: TRBV12-5; j_call: TRBJ2-1; clone_size: NA; d_call: NA; cdr3_nt: TGTGCTAGTGGTTTCCGACGCGGGTCCTACAATGAGCAGTTCTTC; cdr3_aa: CASGFRRGSYNEQFF
cdr3_length: 16; v_call: TRBV18; j_call: TRBJ2-7; clone_size: NA; d_call: TRBD1; cdr3_nt: TGTGCCAGCTCACCACCCACGGACAGGGCAGGAGGAGAGCAGTACTTC; cdr3_aa: CASSPPTDRAGGEQYF
cdr3_length: 17; v_call: TRBV28; j_call: TRBJ2-6; clone_size: NA; d_call: NA; cdr3_nt: TGTGCCAGCAGTTTTATCGGGGGCGGCTCTGGGGCCAACGTCCTGACTTTC; cdr3_aa: CASSFIGGGSGANVLTF
cdr3_length: 14; v_call: TRBV7-8; j_call: TRBJ2-3; clone_size: NA; d_call: NA; cdr3_nt: TGTGCCAGCAGCGAGGGCTACTTCACAGATACGCAGTATTTT; cdr3_aa: CASSEGYFTDTQYF
cdr3_length: 15; v_call: TRBV27; j_call: TRBJ2-2; clone_size: NA; d_call: TRBD1; cdr3_nt: TGTGCCAGCAGTTTTAGGGACAGGCTTGCCGGGGAGCTGTTTTTT; cdr3_aa: CASSFRDRLAGELFF
cdr3_length: 14; v_call: TRBV30; j_call: TRBJ1-1; clone_size: NA; d_call: NA; cdr3_nt: TGTGCCTGGAGTCGGGGGCGCTTGAACACTGAAGCTTTCTTT; cdr3_aa: CAWSRGRLNTEAFF
cdr3_length: 14; v_call: TRBV28; j_call: TRBJ2-7; clone_size: NA; d_call: TRBD1; cdr3_nt: TGTGCCAGCCAATCTCCGGGACAGGCCTACGAGCAGTACTTC; cdr3_aa: CASQSPGQAYEQYF